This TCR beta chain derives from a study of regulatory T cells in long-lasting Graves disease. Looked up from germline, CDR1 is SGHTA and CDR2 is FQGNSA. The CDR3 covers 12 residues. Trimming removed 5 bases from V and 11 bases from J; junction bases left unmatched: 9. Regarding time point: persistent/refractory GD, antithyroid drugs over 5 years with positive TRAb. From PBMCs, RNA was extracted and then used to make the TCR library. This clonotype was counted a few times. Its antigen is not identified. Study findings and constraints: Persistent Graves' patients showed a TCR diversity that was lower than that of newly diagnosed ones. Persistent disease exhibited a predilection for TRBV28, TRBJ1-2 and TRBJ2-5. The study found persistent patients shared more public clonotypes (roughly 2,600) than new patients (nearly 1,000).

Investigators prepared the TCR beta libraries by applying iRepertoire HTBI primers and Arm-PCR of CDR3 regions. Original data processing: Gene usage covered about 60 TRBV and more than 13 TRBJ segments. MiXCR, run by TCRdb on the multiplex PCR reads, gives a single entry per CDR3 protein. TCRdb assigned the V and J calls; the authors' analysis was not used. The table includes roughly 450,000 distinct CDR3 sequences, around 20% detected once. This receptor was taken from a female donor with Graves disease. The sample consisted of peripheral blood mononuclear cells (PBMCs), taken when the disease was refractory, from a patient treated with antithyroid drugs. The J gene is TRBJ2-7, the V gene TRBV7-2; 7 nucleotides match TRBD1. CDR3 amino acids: CASSIRQGLEYF. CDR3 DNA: TGTGCCAGCAGCATTCGACAGGGTCTGGAGTACTTC. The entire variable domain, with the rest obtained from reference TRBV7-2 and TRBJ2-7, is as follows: GAGVSQSPSNKVTEKGKDVELRCDPISGHTALYWYRQSLGQGLEFLIYFQGNSAPDKSGLPSDRFSAERTGGSVSTLTIQRTQQEDSAVYLCASSIRQGLEYFGPGTRLTVT.